The 23 T cell receptor beta chains below all came from one sample that was sequenced in a study of shared clonotypes between healthy human individuals. The naive CD8 fraction comprised CD45RO-negative cells positively selected for CCR7 and excluded terminally differentiated effector memory CD45RA+ cells. The table came from immunoSEQ multiplex PCR; TCRdb's copy has only in-frame clones and leaves some out. Among around 2,100,000 clones listed, about 94% were seen once. The sequencing input was naive CD8+ T cells sorted from blood. All receptors derive from a man aged 18 to 30 in good health.

The chain is built from TRBV25-1 and TRBJ1-3; D unresolved. V was pared by 10 bases and J by 1 base, with 17 bases between. The CDR3 is 15 residues long. Germline V CDR1 and CDR2: MGHDK, SYGVNS. CDR3 sequence (DNA): TGTGCCACCCTCGTATCACTACCTTCTGGAAACACCATATATTTT. Translated: CATLVSLPSGNTIYF.

The rearrangement links TRBV11-2 to TRBJ2-4; no clear D. This CDR3 is 10 amino acids long. The V gene lost 5 bases and the J gene lost 8 bases, with 4 bases spanning the gap. Germline V CDR1 and CDR2: SGHAT, FQNNGV. Here the CDR3 reads CASSGDIQYF. The CDR3, as DNA: TGTGCCAGCAGCGGGGACATTCAGTACTTC. Full variable domain (remainder filled in from reference TRBV11-2 and TRBJ2-4): EAGVAQSPRYKIIEKRQSVAFWCNPISGHATLYWYQQILGQGPKLLIQFQNNGVVDDSQLPKDRFSAERLKGVDSTLKIQPAKLEDSAVYLCASSGDIQYFGAGTRLSVL.

The rearrangement joins TRBV7-9 to TRBJ2-7; the D gene is possibly TRBD1 (6 bases). The germline V and J ends were trimmed by 8 bases and 4 bases, with 18 bases remaining between them. From germline, CDR1 is SEHNR and CDR2 FQNEAQ (reference sequence). The CDR3 extends over 14 amino acids. This chain's CDR3 is CASSHTTGPYEQYF. CDR3 bases: TGTGCCAGCTCCCACACTACAGGGCCGTACGAGCAGTACTTC.

V is TRBV14 and J is TRBJ2-1; no reliable D call. This CDR3 comprises 17 residues. Trimming stripped 1 base from V and 0 bases from J, with 13 bases between. CDR1 is SGHDN and CDR2 is FVKESK in the germline V gene. CDR3 residues: CASSQGIIWDSYNEQFF. CDR3 nucleotides: TGTGCCAGCAGCCAAGGCATAATTTGGGACTCCTACAATGAGCAGTTCTTC. Variable domain in full (rest from reference TRBV14 and TRBJ2-1): EAGVTQFPSHSVIEKGQTVTLRCDPISGHDNLYWYRRVMGKEIKFLLHFVKESKQDESGMPNNRFLAERTGGTYSTLKVQPAELEDSGVYFCASSQGIIWDSYNEQFFGPGTRLTVL.

The chain combines TRBV4-1 with TRBJ1-2, with a tentative D call TRBD1 (6 bases). The CDR3 consists of 15 residues. Germline lookup yields CDR1 MGHRA and CDR2 YSYEKL. Trimming stripped 5 bases from V and 4 bases from J, with 17 bases between. CDR3 loop: CASSEVQGNAYGYTF. The CDR3 region has the DNA TGCGCCAGCAGCGAAGTTCAGGGGAATGCCTATGGCTACACCTTC.

Comment on this clone: Other DNA sequences within the sample encode an identical CDR3. This chain connects TRBV29-1 to TRBJ2-7; D assignment may be TRBD1 or TRBD2 (5 bases each). The germline gives CDR1 SQVTM, CDR2 ANQGSEA. V was shortened by 7 bases and J by 3 bases, with 13 bases between the two germline ends. This CDR3 is 12 amino acids long. The CDR3 protein is CSGGDSLYEQYF. CDR3 bases: TGCAGCGGGGGAGACAGTCTCTACGAGCAGTACTTC.

The chain recombines TRBV7-2 with TRBJ2-7; D gene uncertain. CDR1 is SGHTA and CDR2 is FQGNSA in the germline V gene. This CDR3 region has 16 residues. V gave up 1 base and J gave up 3 bases, with 16 bases separating them. The DNA for the CDR3 is TGTGCCAGCAGCTTAGGAAAGCCCCGCCTTTACTACGAGCAGTACTTC. It is translated as CASSLGKPRLYYEQYF.

The chain combines TRBV5-4 with TRBJ2-7, with TRBD2 matching 7 bases. V lost 0 bases to trimming and J lost 2 bases; unmatched junction nucleotides: 5. The CDR3 runs 15 residues. Germline lookup yields CDR1 SGHNT and CDR2 YYREEE (reference sequence). The CDR3 coding sequence is TGTGCCAGCAGCTTGGGTAGCGGGCCTACCTACGAGCAGTACTTC. This encodes CASSLGSGPTYEQYF.

V usage is TRBV13 and J usage is TRBJ1-2, with TRBD1 matching over 8 bases. The CDR3 contains 16 residues. Per germline, CDR1 PRHDT and CDR2 FYEKMQ (reference sequence). V shed 0 bases and J 4 bases; nucleotides not matched to a gene: 7. This CDR3 reads CASSLGDREVGYGYTF. The CDR3 region has the DNA TGTGCCAGCAGCTTAGGGGACAGGGAGGTCGGCTATGGCTACACCTTC.

This rearrangement joins TRBV2 to TRBJ2-3; maybe TRBD2 (6 bases). Trimming removed 6 bases at V and 1 base at J, with 20 bases between. CDR1 is SNHLY, CDR2 FYNNEI, per germline. The CDR3 has 17 amino acids. In DNA, the CDR3 is TGTGCCAGCAGCCCCAGTGCGGGACCAGTTCGCACAGATACGCAGTATTTT. This encodes CASSPSAGPVRTDTQYF.

The CDR3 reads CASSLSGDPDGELFF. In DNA, the CDR3 is TGCGCCAGCAGCCTATCCGGGGACCCCGACGGGGAGCTGTTTTTT. This chain joins TRBV4-3 and TRBJ2-2; either TRBD1 or TRBD2 may fit D (5 bases each). This CDR3 has 15 amino acids. V was cut by 4 bases and J by 7 bases, with 16 bases left in between. Germline V gives CDR1 LGHNA, CDR2 YSLEER.

This chain links TRBV6-1 with TRBJ1-1; D might be TRBD1 (5 bases). V lost 4 bases and J 4 bases, leaving 13 bases between the germline ends. Germline V CDR1 and CDR2: MNHNS, SASEGT. The CDR3 has 14 amino acids. The CDR3 nucleotides are TGTGCCAGCAGTGGATGGGGCTTGGGCACTGAAGCTTTCTTT. Protein: CASSGWGLGTEAFF.

This chain connects TRBV4-1 to TRBJ2-5; D is unresolved. Between the trimmed V and J ends, which lost 0 bases and 2 bases, there was a span of 7 bases. Per the germline V gene, CDR1 is MGHRA and CDR2 is YSYEKL. This CDR3 comprises 14 residues. The CDR3 reads CASSQEGPQETQYF. The CDR3 nucleotides read TGCGCCAGCAGCCAAGAGGGCCCGCAAGAGACCCAGTACTTC.

The V call is TRBV28, the J call TRBJ1-1; D remains unclear. The germline CDR1 and CDR2 sequences are MDHEN and SYDVKM. The V end lost 2 bases, the J end lost 2 bases, and 9 bases lay between the germline ends. This CDR3 has 14 amino acids. The DNA of the CDR3 is TGTGCCAGCAGTTTACTGGCACCAAACACTGAAGCTTTCTTT. Translated, it gives CASSLLAPNTEAFF.

This clone was found once. The V and J genes are TRBV6-4 and TRBJ1-5, with a possible D match to TRBD1 (6 bases). Germline values: CDR1 MRHNA, CDR2 SNTAGT. Trimming pared 2 bases from V and 9 bases from J, leaving 17 bases between. The CDR3 is 15 residues long. The CDR3 reads CASSDPIRQAGPQHF. The CDR3 DNA follows: TGTGCCAGCAGTGACCCGATTAGACAGGCGGGGCCCCAGCATTTT.

V is TRBV25-1 and J is TRBJ2-5; 10 positions match TRBD2. With V trimmed by 8 bases and J by 5 bases, 5 bases remained unmatched. The CDR3 consists of 13 residues. Looked up from germline, CDR1 is MGHDK and CDR2 is SYGVNS. The CDR3 spells CASAAGGLETQYF. The CDR3 bases are TGTGCCAGCGCAGCGGGAGGGCTTGAGACCCAGTACTTC.

The chain joins TRBV7-9 to TRBJ2-6; D gene ambiguous. Trimming pared 5 bases from V and 5 bases from J, leaving 16 bases between. Germline values: CDR1 SEHNR, CDR2 FQNEAQ (reference sequence). CDR3 length: 16 residues. Here the CDR3 reads CASSGHQQGRANVLTF. The CDR3 DNA follows: TGTGCCAGCAGCGGGCACCAGCAAGGCAGGGCCAACGTCCTGACTTTC. Drawing the rest from reference TRBV7-9 and TRBJ2-6, the complete variable domain is DTGVSQNPRHKITKRGQNVTFRCDPISEHNRLYWYRQTLGQGPEFLTYFQNEAQLEKSRLLSDRFSAERPKGSFSTLEIQRTEQGDSAMYLCASSGHQQGRANVLTFGAGSRLTVL.

J is TRBJ2-1 and V is TRBV29-1; D uncertain. V lost 4 bases and J 0 bases, leaving 10 bases between the germline ends. The CDR3 spans 14 residues. Germline V gene data show CDR1 as SQVTM and CDR2 as ANQGSEA. CDR3 region: CSVVGVPSYNEQFF. The DNA for the CDR3 is TGCAGCGTTGTGGGCGTCCCCTCCTACAATGAGCAGTTCTTC.

The chain recombines TRBV28 with TRBJ2-3; the D is unclear. Germline CDR1 is MDHEN and CDR2 is SYDVKM. V was cut by 5 bases and J by 0 bases, with 24 bases left in between. This CDR3 spans 19 amino acids. CDR3 sequence reads: CASSLTIFSLQTSTDTQYF. CDR3 sequence (DNA): TGTGCCAGCAGTCTTACTATCTTTTCCCTGCAAACTAGCACAGATACGCAGTATTTT.

The rearrangement links TRBV7-9 to TRBJ2-5; D is possibly TRBD1 (5 bases). Per germline, CDR1 SEHNR and CDR2 FQNEAQ (reference sequence). The CDR3 consists of 16 residues. Trimming removed 3 bases at V and 0 bases at J, with 14 bases between. Here the CDR3 DNA reads TGTGCCAGCAGCTTTCCATCGGACACTTACCAAGAGACCCAGTACTTC. Its translation: CASSFPSDTYQETQYF.

The chain employs TRBV9 and TRBJ2-7; D is possibly TRBD1 or TRBD2 (7 bases each). Germline-derived CDR1 and CDR2 are SGDLS and YYNGEE. The ends were cut back, 3 bases at V and 1 base at J, with 17 bases in the middle. The CDR3 sequence is 16 residues long. CDR3 coding DNA: TGTGCCAGCAGCGCGGGGGGACCGGGACAGTCCTACGAGCAGTACTTC. It codes for CASSAGGPGQSYEQYF. The full variable domain, its missing parts supplied by reference TRBV9 and TRBJ2-7, is DSGVTQTPKHLITATGQRVTLRCSPRSGDLSVYWYQQSLDQGLQFLIQYYNGEERAKGNILERFSAQQFPDLHSELNLSSLELGDSALYFCASSAGGPGQSYEQYFGPGTRLTVT.

V gene TRBV30 combines with J gene TRBJ1-6; no clear D gene. Deletions cut 0 bases from V and 2 bases from J, with 14 bases between. This CDR3 region has 17 residues. Per the germline V gene, CDR1 is GTSNPN and CDR2 is SVGIG (reference sequence). DNA for the CDR3: TGTGCCTGGAGTGTACCATCAAGAGTGACCTATAATTCACCCCTCCACTTT. Translating gives CAWSVPSRVTYNSPLHF.

The J gene is TRBJ2-7, the V gene TRBV6-5; possible D gene TRBD1, 6 bases. CDR1 is MNHEY and CDR2 is SVGAGI in the germline V gene. The germline V and J ends were trimmed by 0 bases and 3 bases, with 15 bases remaining between them. The CDR3 covers 16 residues. The CDR3 protein is CASSYSSGQALYEQYF. In DNA, the CDR3 is TGTGCCAGCAGTTACTCCTCGGGACAAGCCCTCTACGAGCAGTACTTC.